This is a list of T cell receptor beta chains from one sample in a study of CD4 T cells in lung cancer. Profiled with immunoSEQ multiplex PCR; TCRdb holds only in-frame clones, not every one. The data show about 10,000 clones, over 60% seen once. The sample consisted of normal lung tissue taken away from the tumor. Source of these receptors: a man in his 60s with non-small cell lung cancer. The CDR3 runs from the conserved cysteine through the conserved F or W. Fields, in order: V gene, D gene, clone size, J gene, CDR3 DNA, CDR3 protein. D genes are given only for firm matches. Clone size, where shown, is once, few, many, or a class for clones that have expanded.

>TRBV6-5|TRBD1|-|TRBJ1-2
TGTGCCAGCAGCCGCGGACAGGCTGGCTACACCTTC
CASSRGQAGYTF
>TRBV5-4|TRBD1|-|TRBJ2-7
TGTGCCAGCAGCTTGGGGGCAGGGGGCCCCTACGAGCAGTACTTC
CASSLGAGGPYEQYF
>TRBV7-7|-|-|TRBJ2-3
TGTGCTAGCAGCTTAGACCGGACAGATACGCAGTATTTT
CASSLDRTDTQYF
>TRBV7-3|-|-|TRBJ2-1
TGTGCCAGCAGCTTATCCGGCGTGGCGGGGCAGTTCTTC
CASSLSGVAGQFF
>TRBV28|TRBD1|-|TRBJ2-3
TGTGCCAGCAGTTCAGGGACAGATTTAGGTACGCAGTATTTT
CASSSGTDLGTQYF
>TRBV9|-|few|TRBJ1-1
TGTGCCAGCAGCGTACAGGGCTTGACTGAAGCTTTCTTT
CASSVQGLTEAFF
>TRBV19|TRBD1|-|TRBJ1-1
TGTGCCAGTAGTATAGCTCGACAGGGGGGTGAAGCTTTCTTT
CASSIARQGGEAFF
>TRBV7-9|-|-|TRBJ2-6
TGTGCCAGCAGCTTATATGGGGCCGTTGGGGCCAACGTCCTGACTTTC
CASSLYGAVGANVLTF
>TRBV10-3|-|-|TRBJ1-1
TGTGCCATCAGGGACACTCCCCTGGGGACTGAAGCTTTCTTT
CAIRDTPLGTEAFF
>TRBV5-1|TRBD2|-|TRBJ2-3
TGCGCCAGCCCTACCGTGGGAGAGGCCCCCCACCGCGGGGGAGATACGCAGTATTTT
CASPTVGEAPHRGGDTQYF
>TRBV30|-|-|TRBJ2-3
TGTGCCTGGACTAGCTGGACTGATACGCAGTATTTT
CAWTSWTDTQYF
>TRBV6-5|TRBD2|-|TRBJ2-1
TGTGCCAGCAGTTATAGGCTAGCGGGAGTTAATGAGCAGTTCTTC
CASSYRLAGVNEQFF
>TRBV11-3|-|-|TRBJ2-5
TGTGCCAGCAGCTTAGGATCTGAGTACCAAGAGACCCAGTACTTC
CASSLGSEYQETQYF
>TRBV6-5|-|few|TRBJ1-2
TGTGCCAGCAGAACAGGTCCTAACTATGGCTACACCTTC
CASRTGPNYGYTF
>TRBV7-9|-|-|TRBJ2-1
TGTGCCAGCAGCTCACGGACTAAATCTATCAATGAGCAGTTCTTC
CASSSRTKSINEQFF
>TRBV4-2|-|-|TRBJ2-2
TGTGCCAGCAGCCAAGATTCTTCCAGAGGTGCCGGGGAGCTGTTTTTT
CASSQDSSRGAGELFF
>TRBV15|TRBD1|-|TRBJ2-2
TGTGCCACCAGCAGGGGACAGGCGGACACCGGGGAGCTGTTTTTT
CATSRGQADTGELFF
>TRBV19|TRBD2|-|TRBJ2-1
TGTGCCAGTAGTATAGGGGAGCTAGCGGGAGGTTACGGGCAGTTCTTC
CASSIGELAGGYGQFF
>TRBV7-2|-|-|TRBJ2-3
TGTGCCAGCAGCTTAGTCCGGGGGGCTATGGATACGCAGTATTTT
CASSLVRGAMDTQYF
>TRBV7-4|TRBD2|few|TRBJ2-1
TGTGCCAGCAGCACCGGGTTTTCAGCGGGAGGTTGGAATGAGCAGTTCTTC
CASSTGFSAGGWNEQFF
>TRBV29-1|TRBD2|-|TRBJ2-7
TGCAGCGTTGAAGGGGTGGTAAGGGCTAGCGGGAAAGACGAGCAGTACTTC
CSVEGVVRASGKDEQYF
>TRBV21-1|-|once|TRBJ2-7
TGTGCCAGCAGCAAAGCCGGGACAGGGGTTGAGCAGTACTTC
CASSKAGTGVEQYF
>TRBV10-3|-|-|TRBJ2-3
TGTGCCATCAGTGATACGGGTGATACGCAGTATTTT
CAISDTGDTQYF
>TRBV6-6|-|few|TRBJ1-1
TGTGCCAGCAGTACGGGACAGAACACTGAAGCTTTCTTT
CASSTGQNTEAFF
>TRBV6-1|TRBD2|-|TRBJ2-1
TGTGCCAGCAGTGAAATACTAGCGGGAGCGCAGTTCTTC
CASSEILAGAQFF
>TRBV19|-|medium-sized|TRBJ1-1
TGTGCCATCACTCGGGGTAGGCCGGCCACTGAAGCTTTCTTT
CAITRGRPATEAFF
>TRBV10-3|-|few|TRBJ2-2
TGTGCCATCAGGGGCAGCGGGACCGGGGAGCTGTTTTTT
CAIRGSGTGELFF
>TRBV30|-|-|TRBJ2-7
TGTGCCTGGAGTGTGAAGGGGTTAGAGCAGTACTTC
CAWSVKGLEQYF
>TRBV7-7|TRBD1|-|TRBJ2-1
TGTGCTAGCAGCCGACAGGGGGGCAACAATGAGCAGTTCTTC
CASSRQGGNNEQFF
>TRBV2|-|-|TRBJ2-7
TGTGCCAGCAAAGGGAACAGGAACTCCTACGAGCAGTACTTC
CASKGNRNSYEQYF
>TRBV7-7|TRBD1|medium-sized|TRBJ2-5
TGTGCTAGCAGCTGGACAGGGTTGGAGACCCAGTACTTC
CASSWTGLETQYF
>TRBV5-1|-|-|TRBJ1-5
TGCGCCAGCAGCCAGGAGGTCAATCAGCCCCAGCATTTT
CASSQEVNQPQHF
>TRBV5-1|TRBD1|-|TRBJ2-2
TGCGCCAGCAGCCAGACACAGGGGGCCGGGGAGCTGTTTTTT
CASSQTQGAGELFF
>TRBV9|TRBD2|-|TRBJ2-7
TGTGCCAGCAGCGTAGGACTAGCGGGAGGAGTGAACGAGCAGTACTTC
CASSVGLAGGVNEQYF
>TRBV30|TRBD2|-|TRBJ2-3
TGTGCCTGGGGGGGACTAGCGGGAGGGATGCAGTATTTT
CAWGGLAGGMQYF
>TRBV14|-|once|TRBJ2-5
TGTGCCAGCAGCCCCACTTGGAGGGGGCCAGAGACCCAGTACTTC
CASSPTWRGPETQYF
>TRBV2|TRBD1|-|TRBJ2-1
TGTGCCAGCAGGCTCCAGGGGGCGTTCGGTAATGAGCAGTTCTTC
CASRLQGAFGNEQFF
>TRBV7-3|TRBD2|-|TRBJ2-1
TGTGCCAGCAGCTTAAGGAGCGGGAGGAACTCCTACAATGAGCAGTTCTTC
CASSLRSGRNSYNEQFF
>TRBV7-9|-|once|TRBJ2-5
TGTGCCAGCAGCAGGAGGGATACCGAGACCCAGTACTTC
CASSRRDTETQYF
>TRBV5-1|-|-|TRBJ1-1
TGCGCCAGCAGCTTCTCGGCGGATGGGACTGAAGCTTTCTTT
CASSFSADGTEAFF
>TRBV19|-|-|TRBJ1-5
TGTGCCAGTACCCTCGGGTATAACAATCAGCCCCAGCATTTT
CASTLGYNNQPQHF
>TRBV27|TRBD1|few|TRBJ2-5
TGTGCCAGCCCCGGACAGGGGCAAGAGACCCAGTACTTC
CASPGQGQETQYF
>TRBV7-7|TRBD2|medium-sized|TRBJ2-1
TGTGCTAGCAGCTTACAAGCGGGAAGCAATGAGCAGTTCTTC
CASSLQAGSNEQFF
>TRBV6-5|-|medium-sized|TRBJ1-2
TGTGCCAGCAGTTCCGGTGGGGGGGGATTTTATGGCTACACCTTC
CASSSGGGGFYGYTF
>TRBV11-2|TRBD2|-|TRBJ2-3
TGTGCCAGCAGCCGTCTAGCGGCTAGCACAGATACGCAGTATTTT
CASSRLAASTDTQYF
>TRBV7-2|TRBD1|-|TRBJ1-2
TGTGCCAGCAGCGTCCAAACCGGGACAGGGGGCTATGGCTACACCTTC
CASSVQTGTGGYGYTF
>TRBV6-6|TRBD2|-|TRBJ2-7
TGTGCCAGCAGCCCGGGACTAGCGGTCGGGTACGAGCAGTACTTC
CASSPGLAVGYEQYF
>TRBV6-5|-|few|TRBJ1-1
TGTGCCAGCAGTTTCATCGGGGGGTTGAATGAAGCTTTCTTT
CASSFIGGLNEAFF
>TRBV7-9|-|once|TRBJ2-3
TGTGCCAGCAGCTTGGTCGGGAGTACAGATACGCAGTATTTT
CASSLVGSTDTQYF
>TRBV11-3|-|-|TRBJ2-1
TGTGCCAGCAGCGAATCTAGCGAAAAATTAGTCTTCAATGAGCAGTTCTTC
CASSESSEKLVFNEQFF
>TRBV7-6|TRBD2|-|TRBJ2-5
TGTGCCAGCAGCTTAGCGTTGGCCAGCGGGAGGGTTAAGACCCAGTACTTC
CASSLALASGRVKTQYF
>TRBV28|TRBD1|few|TRBJ1-2
TGTGCCGTCGGGACAGCTAGAAAGGGCTACACCTTC
CAVGTARKGYTF
>TRBV18|-|once|TRBJ2-7
TGTGCCAGCTCCTCGTCCGGCGAGCAGTACTTC
CASSSSGEQYF
>TRBV7-6|-|medium-sized|TRBJ2-3
TGTGCCAGCAGCCCCGTCGGGGATACGCAGTATTTT
CASSPVGDTQYF